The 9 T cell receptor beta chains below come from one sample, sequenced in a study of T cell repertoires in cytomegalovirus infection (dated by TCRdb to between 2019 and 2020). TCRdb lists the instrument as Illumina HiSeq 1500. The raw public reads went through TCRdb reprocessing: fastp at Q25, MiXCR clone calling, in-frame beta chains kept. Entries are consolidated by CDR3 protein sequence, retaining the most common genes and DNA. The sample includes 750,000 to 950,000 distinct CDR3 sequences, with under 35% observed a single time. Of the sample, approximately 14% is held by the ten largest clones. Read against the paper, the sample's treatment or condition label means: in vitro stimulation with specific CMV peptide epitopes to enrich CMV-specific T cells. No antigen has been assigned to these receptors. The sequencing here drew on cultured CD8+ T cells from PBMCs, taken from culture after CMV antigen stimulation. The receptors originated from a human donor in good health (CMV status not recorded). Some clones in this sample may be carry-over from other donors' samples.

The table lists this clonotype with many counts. CDR3 DNA: TGTGCCAGCAGTACCACTCGACAGGGGGCGAATTACAATGAGCAGTTCTTC. As protein: CASSTTRQGANYNEQFF. V gene TRBV28 combines with J gene TRBJ2-1, with 10 bases identical to TRBD1. CDR3 length: 17 residues. J gave up 4 bases and V 5 bases, and 11 bases lay outside the gene matches. Per the germline V gene, CDR1 is MDHEN and CDR2 is SYDVKM.

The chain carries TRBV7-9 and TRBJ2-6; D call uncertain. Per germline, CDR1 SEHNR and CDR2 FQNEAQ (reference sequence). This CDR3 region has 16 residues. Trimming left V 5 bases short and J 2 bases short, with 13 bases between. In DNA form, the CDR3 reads TGTGCCAGCAGCCTTAGTATCATTCCTGGGGCCAACGTCCTGACTTTC. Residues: CASSLSIIPGANVLTF. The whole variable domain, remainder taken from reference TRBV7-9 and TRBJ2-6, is DTGVSQNPRHKITKRGQNVTFRCDPISEHNRLYWYRQTLGQGPEFLTYFQNEAQLEKSRLLSDRFSAERPKGSFSTLEIQRTEQGDSAMYLCASSLSIIPGANVLTFGAGSRLTVL.

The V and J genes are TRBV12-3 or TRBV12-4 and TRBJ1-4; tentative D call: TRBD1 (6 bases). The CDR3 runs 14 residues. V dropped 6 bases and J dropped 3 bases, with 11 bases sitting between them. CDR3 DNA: TGTGCCAGCAGCTTGGACAGCTCTAATGAAAAACTGTTTTTT. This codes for CASSLDSSNEKLFF.

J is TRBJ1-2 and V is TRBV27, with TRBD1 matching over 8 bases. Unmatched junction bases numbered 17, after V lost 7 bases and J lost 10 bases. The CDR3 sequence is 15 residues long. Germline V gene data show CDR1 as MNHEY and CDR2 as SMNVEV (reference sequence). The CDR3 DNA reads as TGTGCCAGCACTCCTCGACGGGACAGGACTTTATTCTACACCTTC. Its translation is CASTPRRDRTLFYTF.

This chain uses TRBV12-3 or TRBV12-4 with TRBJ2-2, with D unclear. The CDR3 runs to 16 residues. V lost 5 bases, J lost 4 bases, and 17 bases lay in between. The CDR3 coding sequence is TGTGCCAGCAGTCCATCCCTGTCCGGTCTCACCGGGGAGCTGTTTTTT. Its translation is CASSPSLSGLTGELFF.

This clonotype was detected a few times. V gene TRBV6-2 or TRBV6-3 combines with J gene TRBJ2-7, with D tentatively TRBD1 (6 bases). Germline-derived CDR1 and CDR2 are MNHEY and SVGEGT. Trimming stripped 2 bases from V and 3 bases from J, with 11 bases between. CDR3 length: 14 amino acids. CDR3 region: CASSYLDRSYEQYF. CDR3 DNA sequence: TGTGCCAGCAGTTACCTTGACAGGAGCTACGAGCAGTACTTC.

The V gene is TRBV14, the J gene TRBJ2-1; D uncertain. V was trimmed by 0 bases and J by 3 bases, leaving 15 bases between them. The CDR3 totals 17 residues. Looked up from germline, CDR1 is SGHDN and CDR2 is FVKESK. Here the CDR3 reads CASSQDTVERLYNEQFF. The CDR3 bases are TGTGCCAGCAGCCAAGATACGGTGGAGCGCCTCTACAATGAGCAGTTCTTC. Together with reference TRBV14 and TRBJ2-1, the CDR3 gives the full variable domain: EAGVTQFPSHSVIEKGQTVTLRCDPISGHDNLYWYRRVMGKEIKFLLHFVKESKQDESGMPNNRFLAERTGGTYSTLKVQPAELEDSGVYFCASSQDTVERLYNEQFFGPGTRLTVL.

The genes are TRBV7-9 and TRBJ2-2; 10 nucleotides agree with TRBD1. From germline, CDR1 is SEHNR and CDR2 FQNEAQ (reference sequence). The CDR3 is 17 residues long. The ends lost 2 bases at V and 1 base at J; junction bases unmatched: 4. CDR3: CASSLPGQGRNTGELFF. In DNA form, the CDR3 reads TGTGCCAGCAGCTTACCGGGACAGGGGAGGAACACCGGGGAGCTGTTTTTT.

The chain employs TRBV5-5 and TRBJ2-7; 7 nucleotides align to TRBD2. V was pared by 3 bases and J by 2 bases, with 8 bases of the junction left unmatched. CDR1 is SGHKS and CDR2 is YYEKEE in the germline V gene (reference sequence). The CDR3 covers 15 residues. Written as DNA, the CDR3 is TGTGCCAGCAGCTCCAGTTGGGGGGGACCCTACGAGCAGTACTTC. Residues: CASSSSWGGPYEQYF.